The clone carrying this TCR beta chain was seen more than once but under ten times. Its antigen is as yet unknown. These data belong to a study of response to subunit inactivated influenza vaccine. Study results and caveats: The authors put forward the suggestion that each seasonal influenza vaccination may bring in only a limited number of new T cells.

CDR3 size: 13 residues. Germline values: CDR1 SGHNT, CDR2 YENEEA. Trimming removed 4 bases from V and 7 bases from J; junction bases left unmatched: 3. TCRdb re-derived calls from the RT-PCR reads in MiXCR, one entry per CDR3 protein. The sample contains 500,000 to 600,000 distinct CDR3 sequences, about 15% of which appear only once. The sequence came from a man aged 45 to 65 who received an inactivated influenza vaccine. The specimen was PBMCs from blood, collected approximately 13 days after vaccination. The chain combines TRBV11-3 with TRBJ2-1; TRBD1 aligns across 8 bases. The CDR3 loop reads CASSSWTGNEQFF. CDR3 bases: TGTGCCAGCAGCTCTTGGACAGGGAATGAGCAGTTCTTC.